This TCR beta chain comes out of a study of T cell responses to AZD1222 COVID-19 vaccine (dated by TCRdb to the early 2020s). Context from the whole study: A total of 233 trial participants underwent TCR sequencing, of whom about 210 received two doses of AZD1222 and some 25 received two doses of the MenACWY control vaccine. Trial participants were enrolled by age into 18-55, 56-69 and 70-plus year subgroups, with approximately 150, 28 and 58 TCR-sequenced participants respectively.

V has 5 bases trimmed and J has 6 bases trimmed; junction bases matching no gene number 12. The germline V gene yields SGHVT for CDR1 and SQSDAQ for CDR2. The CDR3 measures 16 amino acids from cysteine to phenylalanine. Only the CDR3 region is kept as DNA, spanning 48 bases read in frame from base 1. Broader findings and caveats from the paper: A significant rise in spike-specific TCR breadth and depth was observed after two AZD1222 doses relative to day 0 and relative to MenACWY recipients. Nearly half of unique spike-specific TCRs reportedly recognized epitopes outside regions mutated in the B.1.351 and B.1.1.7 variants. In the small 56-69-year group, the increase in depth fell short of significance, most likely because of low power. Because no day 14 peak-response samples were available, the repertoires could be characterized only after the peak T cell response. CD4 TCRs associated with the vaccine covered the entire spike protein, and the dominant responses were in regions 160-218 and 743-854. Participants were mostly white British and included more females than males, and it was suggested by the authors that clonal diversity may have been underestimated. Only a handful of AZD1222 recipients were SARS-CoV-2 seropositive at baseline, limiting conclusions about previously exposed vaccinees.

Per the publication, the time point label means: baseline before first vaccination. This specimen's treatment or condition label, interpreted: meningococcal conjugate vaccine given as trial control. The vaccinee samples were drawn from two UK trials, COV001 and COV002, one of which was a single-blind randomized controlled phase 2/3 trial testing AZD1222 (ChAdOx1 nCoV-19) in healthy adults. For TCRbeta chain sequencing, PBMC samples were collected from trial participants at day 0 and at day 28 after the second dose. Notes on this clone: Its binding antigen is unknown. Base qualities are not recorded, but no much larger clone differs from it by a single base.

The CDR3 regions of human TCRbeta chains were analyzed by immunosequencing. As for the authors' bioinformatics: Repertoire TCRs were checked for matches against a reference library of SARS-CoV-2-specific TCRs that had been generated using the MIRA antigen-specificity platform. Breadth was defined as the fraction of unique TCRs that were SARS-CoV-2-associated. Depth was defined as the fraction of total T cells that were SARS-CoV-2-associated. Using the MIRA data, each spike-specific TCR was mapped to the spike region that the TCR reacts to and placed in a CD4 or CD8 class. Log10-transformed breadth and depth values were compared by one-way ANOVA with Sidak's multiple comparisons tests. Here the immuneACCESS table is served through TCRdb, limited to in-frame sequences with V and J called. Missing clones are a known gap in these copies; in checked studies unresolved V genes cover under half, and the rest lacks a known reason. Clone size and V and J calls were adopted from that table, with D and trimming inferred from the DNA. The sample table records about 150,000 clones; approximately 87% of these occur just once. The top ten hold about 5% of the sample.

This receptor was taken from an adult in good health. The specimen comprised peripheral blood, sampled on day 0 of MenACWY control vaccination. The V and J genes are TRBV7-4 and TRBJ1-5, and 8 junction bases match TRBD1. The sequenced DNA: TGTGCCAGCAGCGACCCGGACAGGGAGGATGGTCAGCCCCAGCATTTT. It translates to CASSDPDREDGQPQHF. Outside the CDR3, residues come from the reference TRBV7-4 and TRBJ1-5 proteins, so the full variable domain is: GAGVSQSPRYKVAKRGRDVALRCDSISGHVTLYWYRQTLGQGSEVLTYSQSDAQRDKSGRPSGRFSAERPERSVSTLKIQRTEQGDSAVYLCASSDPDREDGQPQHFGDGTRLSIL.